The 27 T cell receptor beta chains below all came from one sample that was sequenced in a study of blood T cells in healthy people across ages. The authors ran a second PCR of about 6 to 11 cycles using a sample-barcoded 5' primer and a J-beta primer mix. TCRdb processed the 5' RACE reads anew with MiXCR; each CDR3 protein has one entry. The table includes hundreds of thousands of distinct CDR3 sequences, approximately 52% detected once. The sequenced sample consisted of blood. The origin of the receptors is a man aged 55 to 70 in good health.

The gene calls are TRBV28 and TRBJ2-4; D ambiguous. The germline V and J ends were trimmed by 5 bases and 0 bases, with 20 bases remaining between them. Germline CDR1 reads MDHEN; CDR2 reads SYDVKM. The CDR3 runs 18 residues. The CDR3 nucleotides are TGTGCCAGCAGTCCCCATGCCATTCCAGAGCTAGCCAAAAACATTCAGTACTTC. This encodes CASSPHAIPELAKNIQYF.

This clonotype was counted a few times. This chain connects TRBV24-1 to TRBJ1-2; the match to TRBD1 covers 7 bases. Germline CDR1 KGHDR, CDR2 SFDVKD. CDR3 length equals 13 residues. The J segment lost 5 bases and the V segment lost 4 bases, leaving 3 bases of the junction unmatched. This CDR3 reads CATSDGQVYGYTF. The CDR3 DNA sequence: TGTGCCACCAGTGACGGACAGGTTTATGGCTACACCTTC.

This clonotype turned up a few times. V and J are TRBV5-1 and TRBJ2-5; either TRBD1 or TRBD2 may fit D (6 bases each). CDR3 size: 13 residues. V dropped 4 bases and J dropped 5 bases, with 12 bases sitting between them. Germline V gives CDR1 SGHRS, CDR2 YFSETQ. The CDR3 bases are TGCGCCAGCAGCCGACAGGAGGGCGAGACCCAGTACTTC. It encodes CASSRQEGETQYF.

In this sample, this clonotype turned up a few times. V usage is TRBV5-6 and J usage is TRBJ2-6, with D possibly being TRBD1 or TRBD2 (5 bases each). V was pared by 1 base and J by 13 bases, with 15 bases between. Looked up from germline, CDR1 is SGHDT and CDR2 is YYEEEE. CDR3 length: 14 amino acids. CDR3 residues: CASSLTGRRPVLTF. The CDR3 DNA follows: TGTGCCAGCAGCTTGACGGGACGGAGACCGGTCCTGACTTTC. The full variable domain, in which reference TRBV5-6 and TRBJ2-6 provide the parts outside the CDR3, is DAGVTQSPTHLIKTRGQQVTLRCSPKSGHDTVSWYQQALGQGPQFIFQYYEEEERQRGNFPDRFSGHQFPNYSSELNVNALLLGDSALYLCASSLTGRRPVLTFGAGSRLTVL.

In this sample, this clonotype turned up once. The chain uses TRBV5-1 and TRBJ2-7; TRBD2 aligns across 14 bases. V was pared by 5 bases and J by 4 bases, with 17 bases of the junction left unmatched. Looked up from germline, CDR1 is SGHRS and CDR2 is YFSETQ. This CDR3 comprises 19 residues. The chain's CDR3 is CASRVSSQQRLAGGYEQYF. DNA of the CDR3: TGCGCCAGCAGGGTCAGCAGCCAACAAAGACTAGCGGGAGGGTACGAGCAGTACTTC.

This sequence joins TRBV3-1 and TRBJ2-7, with D perhaps TRBD1 (5 bases). Looked up from germline, CDR1 is LGHDT and CDR2 is YNNKEL (reference sequence). CDR3 length: 13 residues. Trimming stripped 3 bases from V and 2 bases from J, with 8 bases between. CDR3 in amino acids: CASSQQGTYEQYF. The CDR3 DNA reads TGTGCCAGCAGCCAGCAGGGCACCTACGAGCAGTACTTC.

This sequence joins TRBV28 and TRBJ2-1; 14 nucleotides agree with TRBD2. The V and J ends lost 5 bases and 0 bases, in that order; junction bases with no gene match: 15. The CDR3 totals 21 residues. CDR1 and CDR2 from the germline V gene are MDHEN and SYDVKM. In nucleotides, the CDR3 is TGTGCCAGCAGTCGTGGTCTCTGGACTAGCGGGAGGTCGGTCTCCTACAATGAGCAGTTCTTC. This encodes CASSRGLWTSGRSVSYNEQFF.

V gene TRBV29-1 combines with J gene TRBJ2-4; TRBD1 matches at 8 bases. Matching the DNA end better, TRBJ2-7 makes the J call doubtful. Germline lookup yields CDR1 SQVTM and CDR2 ANQGSEA. The CDR3 is 13 residues long. The CDR3 coding sequence is TGCAGCGCTTGCGACAGGGGAAACTCCGAGCAGTACTTC. It codes for CSACDRGNSEQYF.

J is TRBJ1-2 and V is TRBV5-1; 9 bases are a match to TRBD1. The CDR3 has 16 residues. Per germline, CDR1 SGHRS and CDR2 YFSETQ. The ends lost 4 bases at V and 7 bases at J; junction bases unmatched: 14. CDR3: CASSNQPGQGSGGYTF. The CDR3 DNA follows: TGCGCCAGCAGCAACCAACCGGGACAGGGCTCGGGTGGCTACACCTTC. The entire variable domain, with the rest obtained from reference TRBV5-1 and TRBJ1-2, is as follows: KAGVTQTPRYLIKTRGQQVTLSCSPISGHRSVSWYQQTPGQGLQFLFEYFSETQRNKGNFPGRFSGRQFSNSRSEMNVSTLELGDSALYLCASSNQPGQGSGGYTFGSGTRLTVV.

The J gene is TRBJ2-1, the V gene TRBV12-3 or TRBV12-4; D unresolved. CDR3 length equals 14 residues. Between the trimmed V and J ends, which lost 5 bases and 3 bases, there was a span of 11 bases. CDR3 nucleotide sequence: TGTGCCAGCAGTCTTGGCAGTTTCTACAATGAGCAGTTCTTC. Its translation: CASSLGSFYNEQFF.

The gene calls are TRBV29-1 and TRBJ2-1; 7 nucleotides line up with TRBD1. V lost 7 bases and J lost 2; bases outside the gene matches: 8. The CDR3 is 14 amino acids. The germline V gene encodes CDR1 SQVTM and CDR2 ANQGSEA. CDR3 in amino acids: CSGAGQVAYNEQFF. The CDR3 DNA reads as TGCAGCGGCGCCGGACAGGTGGCCTACAATGAGCAGTTCTTC.

This clonotype appeared a single time. The CDR3 sequence: CASSRDRDSNQPQHF. For the CDR3, the DNA is TGTGCCAGCAGTAGGGACAGAGATAGCAATCAGCCCCAGCATTTT. The chain links TRBV11-2 to TRBJ1-5; TRBD1 matches at 7 bases. Losses at the gene ends were 6 bases for V and 0 bases for J; bases not matched to a gene: 5. The CDR3 runs to 15 residues. Germline assignment: CDR1 SGHAT and CDR2 FQNNGV.

This clonotype was seen a handful of times. This rearrangement joins TRBV20-1 to TRBJ2-4; D perhaps matches TRBD2 (7 bases). The last part of the DNA fits TRBJ2-7 better; the J call may be wrong. This CDR3 spans 11 amino acids. CDR1 is DFQATT, CDR2 SNEGSKA, per germline (reference sequence). In DNA, the CDR3 is TGCAGTGCTAGGGGAGGGGGCGAGCAGTACTTC. Its protein product is CSARGGGEQYF.

The chain has TRBV29-1 and TRBJ2-7; 9 bases match TRBD1. This CDR3 spans 13 amino acids. From germline, CDR1 is SQVTM and CDR2 ANQGSEA. Germline trimming cut 0 bases from V and 7 bases from J; bases unmatched to any gene: 4. The CDR3 DNA is TGCAGCGTTGAAGAGGACAGGGGAGAAGAGCAGTACTTC. This translates into CSVEEDRGEEQYF.

V and J are TRBV28 and TRBJ1-2, with 11 bases aligning to TRBD1. The CDR3 is 14 amino acids. Trimming took 10 bases from V and 5 from J; bases not matched to a gene: 9. Germline assignment: CDR1 MDHEN and CDR2 SYDVKM. CDR3 in amino acids: CATQGQGAFYGYTF. The DNA for the CDR3 is TGTGCCACTCAAGGACAGGGGGCGTTTTATGGCTACACCTTC.

This clonotype was detected only a few times. The chain joins TRBV6-2 or TRBV6-3 to TRBJ2-4; 8 bases map to TRBD2. Trimming at V came to 6 bases and at J to 0 bases, leaving 7 bases not matched to a gene. The CDR3 has 16 amino acids. Germline CDR1 reads MNHEY; CDR2 reads SVGEGT. The CDR3 protein is CASSNSGALAKNIQYF. In nucleotides, the CDR3 is TGTGCCAGCAGCAATAGCGGGGCCCTAGCCAAAAACATTCAGTACTTC.

This clonotype occurred a few times. This chain joins TRBV15 and TRBJ2-5, with TRBD2 as a possible D gene (5 bases). CDR1 LNHNV and CDR2 YYDKDF come from the germline V gene (reference sequence). V was trimmed by 5 bases and J by 5 bases, leaving 18 bases between them. The CDR3 contains 15 residues. CDR3 nucleotide sequence: TGTGCCACCAGCTTTACCAACACTAGAGGCGAGACCCAGTACTTC. Translating it yields CATSFTNTRGETQYF.

The chain joins TRBV7-9 to TRBJ1-5; perhaps TRBD1 as D (6 bases). Germline CDR1 and CDR2: SEHNR and FQNEAQ (reference sequence). Trimming took 5 bases from V and 5 from J, leaving 13 bases between them. The CDR3 sequence is 14 residues long. The CDR3 DNA reads as TGTGCCAGCAGCCGAACAGGGCTCGATCAGCCCCAGCATTTT. It translates to CASSRTGLDQPQHF.

This clonotype has a count of ten or more. The chain uses TRBV7-2 and TRBJ2-3; D ambiguous. CDR1 is SGHTA, CDR2 FQGNSA, per germline. V lost 1 base, J lost 6 bases, and 8 bases lay in between. The CDR3 loop spans 13 amino acids. The CDR3 here is CASSLGGSDTQYF. CDR3 in DNA: TGTGCCAGCAGCTTAGGAGGCTCCGATACGCAGTATTTT.

V gene TRBV20-1 combines with J gene TRBJ2-7; D might be TRBD2 (6 bases). The germline V and J ends were trimmed by 3 bases and 2 bases, with 14 bases remaining between them. The length of the CDR3 is 14 residues. The germline V gene has CDR1 DFQATT and CDR2 SNEGSKA (reference sequence). CDR3 sequence reads: CSARLGGGPYEQYF. DNA of the CDR3: TGCAGTGCTAGGCTGGGGGGAGGCCCCTACGAGCAGTACTTC.

The CDR3 region has the DNA TGCAGCGCCGGGGGACTAACAGATACGCAGTATTTT. The encoded protein is CSAGGLTDTQYF. The chain couples TRBV29-1 to TRBJ2-3; 7 bases are shared with TRBD2. With 7 bases clipped from V and 3 bases from J, the junction kept 4 bases outside the gene matches. Germline V gene data show CDR1 as SQVTM and CDR2 as ANQGSEA. CDR3 size: 12 residues.

The chain uses TRBV7-2 and TRBJ1-1; no firm D call. The V end lost 3 bases, the J end lost 1 base, and 9 bases lay between the germline ends. CDR1 is SGHTA, CDR2 FQGNSA, per germline. The CDR3 runs 14 residues. The CDR3 DNA reads TGTGCCAGCAGCTTTTGGACGGCGAACACTGAAGCTTTCTTT. Translated, it gives CASSFWTANTEAFF.

This clonotype was seen a few times. The J gene is TRBJ1-1, the V gene TRBV19; tentatively, D is TRBD1 (5 bases). The CDR3 spans 13 residues. From germline, CDR1 is LNHDA and CDR2 SQIVND (reference sequence). V dropped 9 bases and J dropped 0 bases, with 11 bases sitting between them. The CDR3 DNA follows: TGTGCCAGCCGTGGGGGAATGAACACTGAAGCTTTCTTT. Amino acids: CASRGGMNTEAFF. Combining the CDR3 with reference TRBV19 and TRBJ1-1 gives the whole variable domain DGGITQSPKYLFRKEGQNVTLSCEQNLNHDAMYWYRQDPGQGLRLIYYSQIVNDFQKGDIAEGYSVSREKKESFPLTVTSAQKNPTAFYLCASRGGMNTEAFFGQGTRLTVV.

The gene calls are TRBV7-9 and TRBJ2-5; D may be TRBD2 (6 bases). The germline V gene has CDR1 SEHNR and CDR2 FQNEAQ (reference sequence). Trimming removed 2 bases at V and 0 bases at J, with 16 bases between. The CDR3 is made up of 17 amino acids. In DNA, the CDR3 is TGTGCCAGCAGCTTACGGGCGGGGCCCCCCTACCAAGAGACCCAGTACTTC. It is translated as CASSLRAGPPYQETQYF.

This chain uses TRBV14 with TRBJ1-3; 9 nucleotides align to TRBD1. The V and J ends lost 1 base and 1 base, in that order; junction bases with no gene match: 2. The CDR3 consists of 16 residues. CDR1 SGHDN and CDR2 FVKESK come from the germline V gene. The CDR3 region is CASSQAGQGSGNTIYF. In DNA, the CDR3 is TGTGCCAGCAGCCAAGCGGGACAGGGATCTGGAAACACCATATATTTT.

This chain links TRBV11-2 with TRBJ1-6; D uncertain. Per germline, CDR1 SGHAT and CDR2 FQNNGV. V was cut by 6 bases and J by 14 bases, with 20 bases left in between. The CDR3 contains 14 residues. For the CDR3, the DNA is TGTGCCAGCAGTTCGGGTCTCGCTAAAGGCACCCTCCACTTT. It encodes CASSSGLAKGTLHF.

Many counts were recorded for this clonotype. This sequence joins TRBV28 and TRBJ2-5, with 8 bases matching TRBD2. This CDR3 has 13 residues. The J segment lost 5 bases and the V segment lost 7 bases, leaving 6 bases of the junction unmatched. Germline CDR1 MDHEN, CDR2 SYDVKM. CDR3 sequence: CASTQRGMETQYF. The CDR3 region has the DNA TGTGCCAGCACCCAGCGGGGGATGGAGACCCAGTACTTC.